This T cell receptor beta chain emerged from a study of blood T cells in healthy people across ages (dated by TCRdb to between 2015 and 2017). Study-level background: In model experiments, template switching captured about one uniquely barcoded TCR beta cDNA molecule for every two T cells. Using deep sequencing normalized with unique cDNA molecular identifiers, the study measured how TCR beta repertoire diversity changes with age. Donors were grouped into four age groups: young (average approximately 16 years), middle-aged (roughly 40), aged (around 60) and long-lived (about 82). To avoid experimental bias, donors of different ages were distributed randomly across sequencing lanes. For two donors (one aged 18 to 30 and one aged 80 or older), the study analyzed two additional independent replicas of 1 million unique cDNA reads from the same blood draw. Study-level results and caveats: Since profiling was done on bulk unsorted PBMCs, naive and antigen-experienced compartments could not be conclusively compared. Estimates of total diversity based on one million sequenced T cells were considered lower bounds and underestimates. There was a strong correlation between observed TCR beta diversity and the percentage of naive T cells measured by flow cytometry. Donor CMV infection status was unknown, potentially confounding age-related changes in expanded clonotypes. Observed TCR beta diversity per million T cells fell roughly linearly with age, and a significant reduction was already apparent by age roughly 40. Compared with the aged group, more naive CD4+ T cells, fewer expanded clones and increased TCR diversity were shown by the long-lived group, suggesting age selection.

The library was obtained by 5' RACE. Sequencing took place on an Illumina HiSeq 2500. A second PCR of about 7 to 12 cycles was run with a J-beta primer mix and a sample-barcoded 5' primer. A template-switch 5' adaptor carrying 12 random nucleotides introduced a unique molecular identifier onto each TCR beta cDNA molecule. At least 3 million CDR3-containing paired-end reads were obtained from each sample. All of the RNA was converted into first-strand cDNA using the Mint cDNA synthesis kit, with a TRBC-specific oligonucleotide serving as the primer. Following uracil-DNA glycosylase treatment, a first 18-cycle PCR with universal primers M1SS and BC2_uni_R was performed on all cDNA. In the paper's pipeline: For normalization, 1 million high-quality reads, each with a distinct molecular identifier, were randomly selected from each sample. Reads sharing molecular identifiers were discarded rather than binned into consensus sequences. MiTCR, run with a Q25 quality threshold and the strictest error-elimination algorithm, handled CDR3 identification, clonotype clustering and error correction. A nonparametric unseen species model using Euler transformation provided a lower-bound estimate of total TCR beta diversity. TCRdb took the public reads, trimmed them with fastp at Q25, ran MiXCR for clone calling and kept in-frame beta chains. Each CDR3 protein appears once, grouped with its most common genes and DNA. TCRdb, rather than the study authors, made the V and J calls. This sample is represented by 1.6 million or so distinct CDR3 sequences; about 31% of them were singletons. The leading ten clones occupy around 11% of the sample.

Systemically healthy Caucasian individuals from Russia, some 36 in total and aged roughly 6 to 100 years, were included as donors. Each donor gave 8 to 10 milliliters of peripheral blood, collected into EDTA-treated Vacutainer tubes. Ficoll-Paque density-gradient centrifugation was used to isolate PBMCs, with at least 6.5 million per sample. Total RNA, at least 6 micrograms per sample, was extracted from PBMCs with Trizol reagent. For every donor, flow cytometry on a PBMC aliquot measured the percentage of naive CD45RAhigh/CD27high T cells. From the germline V gene (reference sequence), CDR1 is SGHKS and CDR2 is YYEKEE. At the junction V is shortened by 0 bases and J by 4 bases, with 11 bases in between. The cysteine opens and the phenylalanine closes a CDR3 of 14 amino acids. Left in the record is the CDR3 DNA by itself, 42 bases read in frame from the first base. Comment on this clonotype: Its antigen remains undetermined. It has no much larger one-base neighbor in the sample; base qualities were not kept.

The sequence was collected from a woman aged 30 to 39 in good health. In this chain, TRBV5-5 is recombined with TRBJ2-7; no D gene can be assigned with confidence. The specimen sequenced was blood. The base sequence is TGTGCCAGCAGCTTGGGGTCCCCGATTTACGAGCAGTACTTC. Translated, it reads CASSLGSPIYEQYF.